This TCR beta chain stems from a study of OX40 agonist ivuxolimab in advanced cancers. Study-wide context: Hepatocellular carcinoma, melanoma, renal cell or head and neck cancer was diagnosed in the dose-escalation patients.

Profiled with immunoSEQ multiplex PCR; TCRdb holds only in-frame clones, not every one. The sample has about 130,000 clones; around nine tenths are singletons. Points from the study as a whole: Relative to CD4+, CD8+ T cells held more expanded clones on average.

Concerning this clone itself: Its antigen remains unidentified.

Trimming removed 3 bases from V and 5 bases from J; junction bases left unmatched: 6. The CDR3 loop spans 16 amino acids. Germline V gene sequence: CDR1 SGDLS, CDR2 YYNGEE. The V and J genes are TRBV9 and TRBJ1-6, with 9 bases that match TRBD1. The sequence was collected from an adult with an advanced solid tumor such as melanoma, head and neck, liver or kidney cancer. Sequenced here: CD4+ or CD8+ T cells sorted from blood, sampled in a trial of the OX40 agonist ivuxolimab. CDR3 sequence: CASSATGGEHNSPLHF. In DNA, the CDR3 is TGTGCCAGCAGCGCTACAGGGGGCGAGCATAATTCACCCCTCCACTTT.